Below are 23 T cell receptor beta chains sequenced from a single sample in a study of CD8+ T cells in alopecia areata. As the sequencing template, cDNA was produced by extracting RNA and reverse transcribing it. Clones were sequenced by immunoSEQ multiplex PCR, and TCRdb holds only the in-frame ones, with some missing. This sample has about 120,000 clones, with under 65% found just once. Described treatment: oral pan-JAK inhibitor, 5-10 mg twice daily. The material sequenced was CD4+ T cells sorted from blood, taken at week 4, from a patient treated with tofacitinib. These receptors were obtained from a human donor with alopecia areata.

A note on this clone: The same CDR3 can be traced to other DNA sequences in this sample. The chain couples TRBV18 to TRBJ2-5; maybe TRBD2 (5 bases). The CDR3 runs 12 residues. Germline V gives CDR1 KGHSH, CDR2 LQKENI. V dropped 6 bases and J dropped 5 bases, with 10 bases sitting between them. The CDR3 loop is CASSPPGETQYF. CDR3 nucleotides: TGTGCCAGCTCCCCGCCGGGGGAGACCCAGTACTTC. The full variable domain, with the rest looked up from reference TRBV18 and TRBJ2-5, is NAGVMQNPRHLVRRRGQEARLRCSPMKGHSHVYWYRQLPEEGLKFMVYLQKENIIDESGMPKERFSAEFPKEGPSILRIQQVVRGDSAAYFCASSPPGETQYFGPGTRLLVL.

A remark on this clone: Its ends do not fully match the called genes, so a read error is possible. The V and J genes are TRBV29-1 and TRBJ1-1, with D uncertain. The CDR3 runs to 12 residues. The V gene's germline CDR1 is SQVTM and CDR2 ANQGSEA. The CDR3 sequence is CSVGGAISNSGF. The DNA for the CDR3 is TGCAGCGTTGGGGGAGCCATCTCCAATTCGGGGTTT.

The rearrangement uses TRBV5-1 and TRBJ2-3, with D tentatively TRBD1 (6 bases). The CDR3 totals 15 residues. Trimming cost V 4 bases and J 4 bases, with 16 bases left between them. Germline V gene lookup returns CDR1 SGHRS and CDR2 YFSETQ. CDR3 in amino acids: CASSLGAGFADTQYF. The DNA for the CDR3 is TGCGCCAGCAGCCTGGGGGCCGGGTTTGCAGATACGCAGTATTTT.

This clone showed up just a few times. V gene TRBV18 combines with J gene TRBJ1-4, with D possibly matching TRBD1 (6 bases). The CDR3 has 15 amino acids. V was clipped by 3 bases and J by 6 bases, with 14 bases between them. The V gene's germline CDR1 is KGHSH and CDR2 LQKENI. Here the CDR3 DNA reads TGTGCCAGCTCACCCGGTGGAGGGGGACATGAAAAACTGTTTTTT. Encoded protein: CASSPGGGGHEKLFF.

The chain employs TRBV5-6 and TRBJ1-6, with TRBD1 matching over 8 bases. Germline CDR1 reads SGHDT; CDR2 reads YYEEEE. With 4 bases clipped from V and 6 bases from J, the junction kept 9 bases outside the gene matches. This CDR3 is built from 16 residues. The CDR3: CASSALDRGRNSPLHF. The CDR3 bases are TGTGCCAGCAGCGCCCTAGACAGGGGCCGTAATTCACCCCTCCACTTT.

The rearrangement uses TRBV7-2 and TRBJ2-7; TRBD2 aligns across 9 bases. The length of the CDR3 is 15 residues. The V gene end was trimmed by 5 bases and the J gene end by 2 bases; junction bases not matched to a gene: 7. Germline V gene lookup returns CDR1 SGHTA and CDR2 FQGNSA. DNA of the CDR3: TGTGCCAGCAGCCGACTGACTAGCGGACCCTACGAGCAGTACTTC. Amino acids: CASSRLTSGPYEQYF. The full variable domain, its missing parts supplied by reference TRBV7-2 and TRBJ2-7, is GAGVSQSPSNKVTEKGKDVELRCDPISGHTALYWYRQSLGQGLEFLIYFQGNSAPDKSGLPSDRFSAERTGGSVSTLTIQRTQQEDSAVYLCASSRLTSGPYEQYFGPGTRLTVT.

The gene calls are TRBV2 and TRBJ2-5; no clear D. This CDR3 is built from 13 residues. Germline CDR1 reads SNHLY; CDR2 reads FYNNEI. Trimming removed 5 bases at V and 6 bases at J, with 13 bases between. This chain's CDR3 is CASSTDNLQTQYF. CDR3 DNA: TGTGCCAGCAGTACCGACAATCTACAGACCCAGTACTTC. Combining the CDR3 with reference TRBV2 and TRBJ2-5 gives the whole variable domain EPEVTQTPSHQVTQMGQEVILRCVPISNHLYFYWYRQILGQKVEFLVSFYNNEISEKSEIFDDQFSVERPDGSNFTLKIRSTKLEDSAMYFCASSTDNLQTQYFGPGTRLLVL.

This clone turned up a few times. The rearrangement links TRBV29-1 to TRBJ1-5; weak D call: TRBD1 (5 bases). CDR1 is SQVTM, CDR2 ANQGSEA, per germline. V lost 4 bases to trimming and J lost 2 bases, with 9 bases between them. This CDR3 has 13 amino acids. This chain's CDR3 is CSVGQQGNQPQHF. As DNA, the CDR3 is TGCAGCGTTGGTCAACAGGGCAATCAGCCCCAGCATTTT. Based on the CDR3 plus reference TRBV29-1 and TRBJ1-5, the full variable domain is SAVISQKPSRDICQRGTSLTIQCQVDSQVTMMFWYRQQPGQSLTLIATANQGSEATYESGFVIDKFPISRPNLTFSTLTVSNMSPEDSSIYLCSVGQQGNQPQHFGDGTRLSIL.

The chain is built from TRBV4-1 and TRBJ2-6; D gene unclear. The length of the CDR3 is 15 residues. V was clipped by 1 base and J by 4 bases, with 8 bases between them. CDR1 and CDR2 (germline): MGHRA, YSYEKL. CDR3 loop: CASSQAQSGANVLTF. The CDR3 region has the DNA TGCGCCAGCAGCCAAGCGCAGTCCGGGGCCAACGTCCTGACTTTC.

The chain couples TRBV5-1 to TRBJ1-6; a weak D match, TRBD1 (5 bases). Germline V CDR1 and CDR2: SGHRS, YFSETQ. This CDR3 has 14 residues. The germline V and J ends were trimmed by 4 bases and 14 bases, with 19 bases remaining between them. In nucleotides, the CDR3 is TGCGCCAGCAGCCCAGCGGGGGTTCGGAGAACCCTCCACTTT. This translates into CASSPAGVRRTLHF.

The V gene is TRBV6-6, the J gene TRBJ2-5; TRBD2 matches at 11 bases. The germline V gene encodes CDR1 MNHNY and CDR2 SVGAGI (reference sequence). With 6 bases clipped from V and 5 bases from J, the junction kept 8 bases outside the gene matches. The CDR3 sequence is 15 residues long. The CDR3 is CASSHLAGGQETQYF. The CDR3 coding sequence is TGTGCCAGCAGCCATCTAGCGGGGGGCCAGGAGACCCAGTACTTC.

The rearrangement uses TRBV5-1 and TRBJ1-6; no firm D call. The CDR3 extends over 15 amino acids. V lost 0 bases and J 7 bases, leaving 11 bases between the germline ends. Germline loops: CDR1 SGHRS, CDR2 YFSETQ. CDR3 region: CASSLEGMTNSPLHF. As DNA, the CDR3 is TGCGCCAGCAGCTTGGAGGGCATGACCAATTCACCCCTCCACTTT.

With respect to this clone: This same CDR3 is encoded by further DNA sequences in the sample. The rearrangement uses TRBV30 and TRBJ2-2; D may be TRBD1 (6 bases). CDR1 GTSNPN and CDR2 SVGIG come from the germline V gene (reference sequence). V lost 0 bases and J lost 4, with 6 bases in between. The CDR3 totals 13 residues. The CDR3 DNA follows: TGTGCCTGGAGTGTCAGGGGCACCGGGGAGCTGTTTTTT. Translated: CAWSVRGTGELFF.

This clone has just a few counts. The chain recombines TRBV7-2 with TRBJ1-2, with a possible D match to TRBD1 (6 bases). V shed 3 bases and J shed 7 bases, with 12 bases lying between them. CDR1 is SGHTA and CDR2 is FQGNSA in the germline V gene. The CDR3 contains 13 residues. CDR3 loop: CASSLDSRAGYTF. The CDR3 nucleotides read TGTGCCAGCAGCTTGGACAGTCGGGCTGGCTACACCTTC.

This chain joins TRBV2 and TRBJ2-3, with a weak D call TRBD1 (5 bases). This CDR3 contains 11 residues. From germline, CDR1 is SNHLY and CDR2 FYNNEI. V was clipped by 4 bases and J by 11 bases, with 10 bases between them. The CDR3 coding sequence is TGTGCCAGCAGTGTGGGGCCCCGGCAGTATTTT. Protein sequence: CASSVGPRQYF. The entire variable domain, with the rest obtained from reference TRBV2 and TRBJ2-3, is as follows: EPEVTQTPSHQVTQMGQEVILRCVPISNHLYFYWYRQILGQKVEFLVSFYNNEISEKSEIFDDQFSVERPDGSNFTLKIRSTKLEDSAMYFCASSVGPRQYFGPGTRLTVL.

This clone was seen repeatedly, ten times or more. The CDR3 is CASSRNYRDNQPQHF. The DNA of the CDR3 is TGTGCCAGCAGCCGGAATTACAGGGACAATCAGCCCCAGCATTTT. The chain uses TRBV6-5 and TRBJ1-5, with D perhaps TRBD1 (6 bases). Germline loops: CDR1 MNHEY, CDR2 SVGAGI. The ends were cut back, 6 bases at V and 3 bases at J, with 15 bases in the middle. The CDR3 contains 15 residues.

The chain links TRBV18 to TRBJ2-3, with unresolved D. This CDR3 has 15 amino acids. Germline assignment: CDR1 KGHSH and CDR2 LQKENI. V was clipped by 1 base and J by 2 bases, with 10 bases between them. The chain's CDR3 is CASSPLAGDTDTQYF. The CDR3 DNA reads TGTGCCAGCTCACCACTCGCCGGCGACACAGATACGCAGTATTTT. The variable domain in full, completed from reference TRBV18 and TRBJ2-3, reads NAGVMQNPRHLVRRRGQEARLRCSPMKGHSHVYWYRQLPEEGLKFMVYLQKENIIDESGMPKERFSAEFPKEGPSILRIQQVVRGDSAAYFCASSPLAGDTDTQYFGPGTRLTVL.

The chain links TRBV4-2 to TRBJ2-7; 9 nucleotides agree with TRBD1. Germline CDR1 is LGHNA and CDR2 is YNFKEQ. Trimming cost V 0 bases and J 5 bases; bases outside gene matches: 8. The CDR3 consists of 16 residues. CDR3 nucleotides: TGTGCCAGCAGCCAAGATACGGGAGACAGGGGGAACGAGCAGTACTTC. Its translation: CASSQDTGDRGNEQYF.

The DNA for the CDR3 is TGTGCCAGCGGGGAGATTGGGGCTGGTGGGGCCAACGTCCTGACTTTC. Its translation is CASGEIGAGGANVLTF. V usage is TRBV10-3 and J usage is TRBJ2-6, with D possibly TRBD2 on 6 matching bases. The germline V gene has CDR1 ENHRY and CDR2 SYGVKD. CDR3 length: 16 residues. V was cut by 10 bases and J by 3 bases, with 19 bases left in between.

Only a few counts were recorded for this clone. The chain combines TRBV28 with TRBJ2-1, with 7 bases fitting TRBD2. This CDR3 has 12 amino acids. Germline V gene data show CDR1 as MDHEN and CDR2 as SYDVKM. V trimming: 6 bases; J trimming: 10 bases; junction bases outside the gene matches: 6. As DNA, the CDR3 is TGTGCCAGCAGCGGTAGCGGGCGGGAGCAGTTCTTC. It yields the protein CASSGSGREQFF.

This clone appeared a few times. The same CDR3 also results from other DNA sequences found in this sample. The chain is built from TRBV27 and TRBJ2-5; 9 bases are shared with TRBD2. CDR1 and CDR2 from the germline V gene are MNHEY and SMNVEV (reference sequence). The V segment lost 3 bases and the J segment 4 bases; nucleotides outside the gene matches: 3. The CDR3 spans 14 residues. This CDR3 reads CASSFSGSRETQYF. Here the CDR3 DNA reads TGTGCCAGCAGTTTTAGCGGGAGCCGAGAGACCCAGTACTTC.

The V call is TRBV5-6, the J call TRBJ2-1; D not resolved. This CDR3 is built from 16 residues. Trimming took off 4 bases at V and 2 bases at J, with 16 bases between the two ends. CDR1 is SGHDT, CDR2 YYEEEE, per germline. The DNA of the CDR3 is TGTGCCAGCAGCCGGAGAACCCCGAGGACCTACAATGAGCAGTTCTTC. Its translation: CASSRRTPRTYNEQFF.

There are a few counts of this clone. This chain uses TRBV19 with TRBJ1-5; D unresolved. The CDR3 consists of 13 residues. Trimming took off 5 bases at V and 0 bases at J, with 5 bases between the two ends. CDR1 and CDR2 (germline): LNHDA, SQIVND (reference sequence). The CDR3 sequence: CASSDYSNQPQHF. DNA for the CDR3: TGTGCCAGTAGTGACTATAGCAATCAGCCCCAGCATTTT.